This T cell receptor (beta chain) was observed in a study of blood T cell repertoires in COVID-19. As for the study in general: Samples representing acute and convalescent COVID-19 were sourced from the United States, Italy and Spain.

In the original analysis: Estimation of nucleated cell counts was performed using reference gene primer amplification. Method: immunoSEQ multiplex PCR; TCRdb's copy keeps in-frame clones and lacks some. The D gene and trimming were derived from the DNA, and the V and J assignments and clone size from that table. This sample has around 250,000 clones, with approximately 91% found just once. This study enrolled people aged about 18 to 90 from about two dozen US geographic areas. Participant-given clinical history determined each cohort assignment. The specimen sequenced was PBMCs or T cells enriched from blood (not recorded which). The clonotype comes from a human donor in a cohort exposed to, infected with or recovered from COVID-19 (not recorded which). The donor label of this sample is uncertain.

The CDR3 loop is CASRTDSQETQYF. The CDR3 DNA reads as TGTGCCAGCAGAACCGACAGCCAAGAGACCCAGTACTTC. V is TRBV28 and J is TRBJ2-5; possibly TRBD1 for D (5 bases). The V gene lost 6 bases and the J gene lost 1 base, with 9 bases spanning the gap. This CDR3 comprises 13 residues. CDR1 is MDHEN and CDR2 is SYDVKM in the germline V gene. The variable domain in full, with the rest retrieved from reference TRBV28 and TRBJ2-5, is DVKVTQSSRYLVKRTGEKVFLECVQDMDHENMFWYRQDPGLGLRLIYFSYDVKMKEKGDIPEGYSVSREKKERFSLILESASTNQTSMYLCASRTDSQETQYFGPGTRLLVL.